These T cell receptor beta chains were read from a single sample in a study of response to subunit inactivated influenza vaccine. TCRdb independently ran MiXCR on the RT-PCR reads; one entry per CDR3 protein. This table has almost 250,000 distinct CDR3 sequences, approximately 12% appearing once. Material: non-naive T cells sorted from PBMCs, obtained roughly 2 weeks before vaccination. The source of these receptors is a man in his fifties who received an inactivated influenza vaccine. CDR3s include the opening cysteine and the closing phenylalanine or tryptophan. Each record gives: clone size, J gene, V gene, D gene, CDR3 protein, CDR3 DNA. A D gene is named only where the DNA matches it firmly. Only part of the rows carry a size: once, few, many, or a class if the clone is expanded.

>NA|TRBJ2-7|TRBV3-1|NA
CASSQGPNSPGDF
TGTGCCAGCAGCCAAGGTCCGAACTCCCCGGGGGACTTC
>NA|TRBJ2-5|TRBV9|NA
CASSESAWQTEAQYF
TGTGCCAGCAGCGAATCCGCGTGGCAGACGGAGGCCCAGTACTTC
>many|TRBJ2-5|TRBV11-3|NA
CASSQGGQETQYF
TGTGCCAGCAGCCAGGGGGGGCAAGAGACCCAGTACTTC
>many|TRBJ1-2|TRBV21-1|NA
CASSNGRATSSGYTF
TGTGCCAGCAGCAATGGCAGGGCTACTTCTAGCGGCTACACCTTC
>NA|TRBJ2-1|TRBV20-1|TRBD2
CSARASGSPYNEQFF
TGCAGTGCTAGGGCCAGCGGGAGTCCCTACAACGAGCAGTTCTTC
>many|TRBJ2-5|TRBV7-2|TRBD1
CASSFRTGGETQYF
TGTGCCAGCAGCTTCCGGACAGGGGGAGAGACCCAGTACTTC
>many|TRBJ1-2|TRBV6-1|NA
CASSPGANYGYTF
TGTGCCAGCAGCCCCGGGGCCAACTATGGCTACACCTTC
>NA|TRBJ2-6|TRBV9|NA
CASSVAGANVLTF
TGTGCCAGCAGCGTAGCTGGGGCCAACGTCCTGACTTTC
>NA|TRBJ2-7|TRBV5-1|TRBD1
CASSYRGHEQYF
TGCGCCAGCAGCTACAGGGGGCACGAGCAGTACTTC
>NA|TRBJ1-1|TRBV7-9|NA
CASSLSRQGRTEAFF
TGTGCCAGCAGCTTATCGAGGCAGGGGAGGACTGAAGCTTTCTTT
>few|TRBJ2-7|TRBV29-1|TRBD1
CSVETGGSLGEQYF
TGCAGCGTTGAGACAGGGGGTTCTCTAGGCGAGCAGTACTTC
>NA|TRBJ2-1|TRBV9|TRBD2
CASSATSGRTNEQFF
TGTGCCAGCAGCGCAACTAGCGGGAGGACTAATGAGCAGTTCTTC
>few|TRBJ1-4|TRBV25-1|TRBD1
CATGQGTATNEKLFF
TGTGCCACCGGACAGGGGACCGCAACTAATGAAAAACTGTTTTTT
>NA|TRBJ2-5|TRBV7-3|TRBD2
CASSPDSGGKTQYF
TGTGCCAGCAGCCCCGATAGCGGGGGTAAGACCCAGTACTTC
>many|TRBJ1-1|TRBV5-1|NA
CASSLKVFGNTEAFF
TGCGCCAGCAGCTTGAAGGTTTTCGGAAACACTGAAGCTTTCTTT
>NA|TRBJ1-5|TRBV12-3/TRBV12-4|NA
CASTQSRDHPSVF
TGTGCCAGCACCCAAAGCCGGGATCATCCCTCCGTTTTT
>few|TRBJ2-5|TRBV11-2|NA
CASSSGPLKDFVGGWETQYF
TGTGCCAGCAGCTCCGGGCCCCTAAAGGATTTCGTTGGGGGTTGGGAGACCCAGTACTTC
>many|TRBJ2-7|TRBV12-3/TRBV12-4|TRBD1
CASSPDRVYEQYF
TGTGCCAGCAGCCCCGACAGGGTCTACGAGCAGTACTTC
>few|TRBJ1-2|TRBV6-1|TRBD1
CASSRYRGDYGYTF
TGTGCCAGCAGTCGGTACAGGGGTGACTATGGCTACACCTTC
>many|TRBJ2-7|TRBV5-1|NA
CASSLAHIGLYEQYF
TGCGCCAGCAGCCTCGCTCACATTGGGCTCTACGAGCAGTACTTC
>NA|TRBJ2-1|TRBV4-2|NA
CASSQDGGRVYNEQFF
TGTGCCAGCAGCCAAGACGGGGGGCGCGTTTACAATGAGCAGTTCTTC
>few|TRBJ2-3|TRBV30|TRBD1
CAWSWGGQGAADTQYF
TGTGCCTGGAGTTGGGGGGGACAGGGGGCTGCAGATACGCAGTATTTT
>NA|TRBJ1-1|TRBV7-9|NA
CASSLLGSDTEAFF
TGTGCCAGCAGCTTACTGGGGTCGGACACTGAAGCTTTCTTT
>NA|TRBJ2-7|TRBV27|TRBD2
CASSLKLAGTYEQYF
TGTGCCAGCAGTTTAAAGCTAGCGGGGACCTACGAGCAGTACTTC
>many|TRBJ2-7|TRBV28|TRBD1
CASSNRDSSYEQYF
TGTGCCAGCAGTAACCGGGACAGCTCCTACGAGCAGTACTTC
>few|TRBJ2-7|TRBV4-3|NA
CASSQDIGGGAYEQYF
TGCGCCAGCAGCCAAGATATAGGGGGAGGAGCCTACGAGCAGTACTTC
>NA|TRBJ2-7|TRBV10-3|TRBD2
CATRRASGPYEQYF
TGTGCCACCAGGCGGGCTAGCGGACCCTACGAGCAGTACTTC
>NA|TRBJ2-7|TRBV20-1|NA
CSAISGAYEQYF
TGCAGTGCTATTTCAGGAGCCTACGAGCAGTACTTC
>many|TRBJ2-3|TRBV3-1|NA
CASSPSKRGTGEQYF
TGTGCCAGCAGCCCGTCAAAAAGAGGGACGGGGGAGCAGTATTTT
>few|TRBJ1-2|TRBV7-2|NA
CASSLDRQSSGYTF
TGTGCCAGCAGCTTAGATCGACAAAGTTCTGGCTACACCTTC
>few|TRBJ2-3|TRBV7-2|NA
CASSLTRLDTQYF
TGTGCCAGCAGCTTAACTAGGTTAGATACGCAGTATTTT
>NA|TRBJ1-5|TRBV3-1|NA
CASSQVPGSNQPQHF
TGTGCCAGCAGCCAAGTCCCGGGTAGCAATCAGCCCCAGCATTTT
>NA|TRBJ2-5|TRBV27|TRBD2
CASRPIPSGGLQETQYF
TGTGCCAGCAGACCTATACCTAGCGGAGGCCTCCAAGAGACCCAGTACTTC
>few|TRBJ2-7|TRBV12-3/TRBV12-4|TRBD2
CASSPGTSGTEQYF
TGTGCCAGCAGTCCCGGGACTAGCGGGACCGAGCAGTACTTC
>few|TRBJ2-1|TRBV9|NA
CASSVGTREQFF
TGTGCCAGCAGCGTAGGGACGCGGGAGCAGTTCTTC
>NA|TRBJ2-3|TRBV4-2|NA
CASSSRPADTQYF
TGTGCCAGCAGCTCCAGGCCCGCAGATACGCAGTATTTT
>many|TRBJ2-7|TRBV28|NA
CASMPSAASYEQYF
TGTGCCAGCATGCCTTCGGCCGCCTCCTACGAGCAGTACTTC
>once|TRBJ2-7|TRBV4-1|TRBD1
CASSHSTNRGPYEQYF
TGCGCCAGCAGCCATTCAACCAACAGGGGTCCGTACGAGCAGTACTTC
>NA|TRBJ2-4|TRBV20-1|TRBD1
CSARQGLGQNIQYF
TGCAGTGCAAGACAGGGATTGGGCCAAAACATTCAGTACTTC
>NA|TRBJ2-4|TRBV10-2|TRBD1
CASSQGANIQYF
TGCGCCAGCAGTCAGGGGGCGAACATTCAGTACTTC